The 18 T cell receptor beta chains below all came from one sample that was sequenced in a study of beta chain features in type 1 diabetes. Reverse transcribing all isolated RNA meant expressed TCRB transcripts were sequenced. The table came from immunoSEQ multiplex PCR; TCRdb's copy has only in-frame clones and leaves some out. The data hold some 640,000 clones, with around 15% observed a single time. These receptors lack a known antigen. Notes on the study in general: TCRB CDR3s were moderately but significantly shorter in Type 1 diabetes patients in all four CD4+ subsets.

The specimen sequenced was naive CD4+ T cells from blood. These receptors were taken from a man aged 18 to 30 with type 1 diabetes.

CDR3 sequence (DNA): TGTGCCAGCAGCATGGGGGCCGAGACAGGGTCCTACGAGCAGTACTTC. Amino acids: CASSMGAETGSYEQYF. The rearrangement uses TRBV2 and TRBJ2-7; TRBD1 agrees at 7 bases. The CDR3 is made up of 16 amino acids. V lost 6 bases and J lost 1; bases outside the gene matches: 12. Per germline, CDR1 SNHLY and CDR2 FYNNEI.

The chain combines TRBV7-2 with TRBJ1-5, with D unclear. Per germline, CDR1 SGHTA and CDR2 FQGNSA. The CDR3 is 14 residues long. Trimming shortened V by 5 bases and J by 0 bases, and 8 bases separated the two germline ends. The DNA of the CDR3 is TGTGCCAGCAGCAATGACAATAGCAATCAGCCCCAGCATTTT. Translating gives CASSNDNSNQPQHF.

This clone was found a few times. For the CDR3, the DNA is TGTGCCAGCTCACCCCTCGCGGAGTCGGGGAATTCACCCCTCCACTTT. This encodes CASSPLAESGNSPLHF. The chain couples TRBV18 to TRBJ1-6; D uncertain. The V end lost 3 bases, the J end lost 7 bases, and 16 bases lay between the germline ends. The CDR3 length is 16 residues. The V gene's germline CDR1 is KGHSH and CDR2 LQKENI.

This chain's CDR3 is CAWATGTSGANVLTF. For the CDR3, the DNA is TGTGCCTGGGCGACAGGGACCTCTGGGGCCAACGTCCTGACTTTC. V is TRBV30 and J is TRBJ2-6; 7 bases agree with TRBD1. Per germline, CDR1 GTSNPN and CDR2 SVGIG (reference sequence). The CDR3 spans 15 residues. J was trimmed by 0 bases and V by 5 bases; bases with no gene match: 4.

The chain employs TRBV9 and TRBJ2-3, with D hard to call. The CDR3 is made up of 12 amino acids. Between the trimmed V and J ends, which lost 2 bases and 7 bases, there was a span of 8 bases. Germline V CDR1 and CDR2: SGDLS, YYNGEE. The CDR3 loop is CASSVGRHTQYF. CDR3 DNA sequence: TGTGCCAGCAGCGTCGGACGGCATACGCAGTATTTT.

The chain links TRBV27 to TRBJ1-5; D perhaps matches TRBD1 (6 bases). Germline CDR1 and CDR2: MNHEY and SMNVEV (reference sequence). V shed 3 bases and J shed 6 bases, with 15 bases lying between them. The CDR3 is 15 amino acids. CDR3 DNA sequence: TGTGCCAGCAGTTTTGAGGGGGGTCGCGGTCAGCCCCAGCATTTT. It yields the protein CASSFEGGRGQPQHF.

This chain links TRBV7-6 with TRBJ1-1, with 8 nucleotides matching TRBD1. CDR1 is SGHVS and CDR2 is FNYEAQ in the germline V gene. This CDR3 contains 15 residues. With V trimmed by 5 bases and J by 3 bases, 8 bases remained unmatched. CDR3: CASSRRTGRDTEAFF. CDR3 nucleotides: TGTGCCAGCAGCCGTCGGACAGGGAGGGACACTGAAGCTTTCTTT.

This clone turned up a few times. This chain joins TRBV14 and TRBJ2-2; D is undetermined. CDR1 and CDR2 from the germline V gene are SGHDN and FVKESK. Trimming took 3 bases from V and 8 from J, leaving 22 bases between them. The CDR3 runs 17 residues. In DNA form, the CDR3 reads TGTGCCAGCAGCCACCGACTCCCAAGGGTCCTCCCAGGGGAGCTGTTTTTT. This gives the protein CASSHRLPRVLPGELFF.

This clone was seen a few times. V and J are TRBV2 and TRBJ2-5; D ambiguous. Germline V gene sequence: CDR1 SNHLY, CDR2 FYNNEI. The CDR3 has 10 residues. V lost 8 bases to trimming and J lost 5 bases, with 6 bases between them. This CDR3 reads CASARETQYF. The CDR3 region has the DNA TGTGCCAGCGCTCGGGAGACCCAGTACTTC.

The chain joins TRBV6-5 to TRBJ2-1; D may be TRBD2 (5 bases). Deletions cut 5 bases from V and 4 bases from J, with 15 bases between. This CDR3 has 15 residues. Germline V gives CDR1 MNHEY, CDR2 SVGAGI. The CDR3 sequence: CASSQRQGGYNEQFF. The CDR3 DNA reads TGTGCCAGCAGTCAAAGGCAAGGCGGGTACAATGAGCAGTTCTTC.

This clone showed up just a few times. This sequence joins TRBV21-1 and TRBJ2-5; TRBD2 is taken as the D call from the table, unchecked against the DNA. TRBV21-1 is a pseudogene segment. The CDR3 runs 14 residues. This CDR3 reads CASTPQECGETQYF. CDR3 in DNA: TGTGCCAGCACCCCCCAAGAATGCGGGGAGACCCAGTACTTC.

This clone was counted a few times. The gene calls are TRBV6-5 and TRBJ1-2, with D perhaps TRBD1 (5 bases). Germline V CDR1 and CDR2: MNHEY, SVGAGI. Trimming cost V 0 bases and J 8 bases, with 19 bases left between them. This CDR3 is built from 16 residues. Here the CDR3 DNA reads TGTGCCAGCAGTTACTCTGGGACTAGAGATTTTGGGGGCTACACCTTC. Translation gives CASSYSGTRDFGGYTF.

The chain couples TRBV6-6 to TRBJ2-1, with D uncertain. Germline CDR1 is MNHNY and CDR2 is SVGAGI (reference sequence). V dropped 6 bases and J dropped 5 bases, with 8 bases sitting between them. This CDR3 has 12 amino acids. The CDR3 here is CASSSADNEQFF. DNA of the CDR3: TGTGCCAGCAGCAGCGCGGACAATGAGCAGTTCTTC.

This clone was detected only a few times. This rearrangement joins TRBV7-9 to TRBJ2-7; D possibly corresponds to TRBD2 (5 bases). The CDR3 runs to 14 residues. Trimming took off 1 base at V and 6 bases at J, with 13 bases between the two ends. The V gene's germline CDR1 is SEHNR and CDR2 FQNEAQ (reference sequence). The CDR3 protein is CASSLVAPSSEQYF. CDR3 bases: TGTGCCAGCAGCTTAGTTGCCCCTAGCTCCGAGCAGTACTTC.

As concerns this clone: Within the sample, other DNA sequences also encode this same CDR3. The chain carries TRBV28 and TRBJ2-7, with D maybe TRBD1 (6 bases). Germline V gives CDR1 MDHEN, CDR2 SYDVKM. Trimming cost V 6 bases and J 4 bases, with 13 bases left between them. CDR3 length: 13 amino acids. CDR3 protein: CASSLGQVYEQYF. The CDR3, as DNA: TGTGCCAGCAGCCTGGGACAAGTATACGAGCAGTACTTC.

This clone was detected a few times. This chain links TRBV7-2 with TRBJ1-6; 10 nucleotides line up with TRBD1. The V and J ends lost 3 bases and 8 bases, in that order; junction bases with no gene match: 7. This CDR3 spans 16 amino acids. Germline V CDR1 and CDR2: SGHTA, FQGNSA. The DNA of the CDR3 is TGTGCCAGCAGCTTCAGACAGGGGGCGATTCATTCACCCCTCCACTTT. Amino acid sequence: CASSFRQGAIHSPLHF.

The chain links TRBV6-5 to TRBJ2-5; D may be TRBD2 (6 bases). Germline V CDR1 and CDR2: MNHEY, SVGAGI. The CDR3 is 13 amino acids. V was shortened by 6 bases and J by 2 bases, with 10 bases between the two germline ends. The CDR3 sequence: CASRDAGQETQYF. The CDR3 DNA reads as TGTGCCAGCAGGGATGCGGGACAAGAGACCCAGTACTTC.

This clone came up a few times. V is TRBV25-1 and J is TRBJ2-2, with a tentative D call TRBD2 (6 bases). CDR1 MGHDK and CDR2 SYGVNS come from the germline V gene. CDR3 length: 13 amino acids. The V end was cut by 4 bases, the J end by 7 bases, with 10 bases between. The CDR3 bases are TGTGCCAGCAGTGTCACAGCGGGCGGGGAGCTGTTTTTT. Its translation: CASSVTAGGELFF.